The source of this TCR beta chain is a study of blood T cell repertoires in COVID-19. Repertoires were generated with immunoSEQ multiplex PCR, while TCRdb's copy carries only in-frame clones and drops some. The table shows about 150,000 clones, with 85% to 90% occurring only once. V was pared by 4 bases and J by 4 bases, with 20 bases between. CDR1 and CDR2 (germline): SGHRS, YFSETQ. The CDR3 covers 16 residues. The chain is built from TRBV5-1 and TRBJ1-1; possible D gene TRBD1, 5 bases. The sequencing sample was made of peripheral blood. The TCR comes from a woman aged 45-65 years with active or convalescent COVID-19. Written as DNA, the CDR3 is TGCGCCAGCAGCCGATCCGACATGGGGCGCGGCACTGAAGCTTTCTTT. It yields the protein CASSRSDMGRGTEAFF.